This TCR beta chain was identified in a study of Ad26.COV2.S vaccination and SARS-CoV-2 variants. Study in general: The vaccine Ad26.COV2.S was put into the muscle once, or twice with 56 days between.

The germline V gene encodes CDR1 SGHDN and CDR2 FVKESK. The V end was cut by 2 bases, the J end by 7 bases, with 18 bases between. The CDR3 consists of 15 residues. Generated by immunoSEQ multiplex PCR, the TCRdb table keeps only in-frame clones and is missing some. The sample consists of a few hundred thousand clones, 80% to 95% of them appearing once. Described treatment: around 19 received Ad26.COV2.S at low or high dose, single or two shots; five or six received placebo; per-sample allocation not given. Collection of samples fell on day 63 after the first vaccine or placebo injection. This TCR was recovered from a person between 18 and 59 years old who received the Ad26.COV2.S COVID-19 vaccine or a placebo. The material was peripheral blood, obtained in a trial of Ad26.COV2.S vaccine versus placebo. The gene calls are TRBV14 and TRBJ2-7, with D possibly being TRBD2 (7 bases). CDR3 region: CASSQLAGAAGEQYF. CDR3 in DNA: TGTGCCAGCAGCCAATTGGCGGGGGCCGCGGGGGAGCAGTACTTC.